This TCR beta chain was recorded in a study of patients and donors after allogeneic stem cell transplantation. The CDR3 is 13 amino acids. In germline, CDR1 is SGHRS, CDR2 YFSETQ. V lost 0 bases to trimming and J lost 6 bases, with 10 bases between them. TCRdb re-called the RT-PCR reads through MiXCR, storing one row per CDR3 protein. The repertoire has fewer than 500,000 distinct CDR3 sequences, more than 15% of them found once; the top ten carry just over 7%. The table lists this clonotype with a few counts. The genes are TRBV5-1 and TRBJ2-7, with D unclear. The specimen was blood, either unsorted or a sorted T cell fraction (not recorded which). The clonotype originates from a human donor who was either an allogeneic HSCT recipient or a stem cell or donor lymphocyte infusion donor (not recorded which). It is not recorded whose cells these are; they may come from a transplant donor. The CDR3 DNA reads as TGCGCCAGCAGCTTGGGAGGAGTCTCCGAGCAGTACTTC. Protein: CASSLGGVSEQYF.